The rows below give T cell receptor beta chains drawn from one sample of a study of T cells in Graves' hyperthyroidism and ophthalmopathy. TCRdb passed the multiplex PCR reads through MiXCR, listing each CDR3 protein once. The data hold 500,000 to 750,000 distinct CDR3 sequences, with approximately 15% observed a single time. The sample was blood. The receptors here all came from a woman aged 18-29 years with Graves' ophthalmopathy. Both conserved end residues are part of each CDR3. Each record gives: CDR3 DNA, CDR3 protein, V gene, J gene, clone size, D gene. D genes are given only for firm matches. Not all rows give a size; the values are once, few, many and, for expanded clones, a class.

cdr3_nt: TGTGCCAGCAGTTACGATCTGAACACTGAAGCTTTCTTT; cdr3_aa: CASSYDLNTEAFF; v_call: TRBV6-6; j_call: TRBJ1-1; clone_size: many; d_call: NA
cdr3_nt: TGCGCCAGCAGCTTGGTGTCGGGAGGGGCAGATACGCAGTATTTT; cdr3_aa: CASSLVSGGADTQYF; v_call: TRBV5-1; j_call: TRBJ2-3; clone_size: few; d_call: TRBD2
cdr3_nt: TGTGCCAGCAGCTTATGGGGCGGGAGGGATAATGAGCAGTTCTTC; cdr3_aa: CASSLWGGRDNEQFF; v_call: TRBV11-1; j_call: TRBJ2-1; clone_size: many; d_call: TRBD2
cdr3_nt: TGTGCCAGCAATCCGGGACACCCCTCCTACGAGCAGTACTTC; cdr3_aa: CASNPGHPSYEQYF; v_call: TRBV2; j_call: TRBJ2-7; clone_size: many; d_call: NA
cdr3_nt: TGCGCCAGCAGCCAAGACAGATTCCCTCCCTACGAGCAGTACTTC; cdr3_aa: CASSQDRFPPYEQYF; v_call: TRBV4-3; j_call: TRBJ2-7; clone_size: NA; d_call: NA
cdr3_nt: TGCGCCAGCAGCCAACAGACTAGCGTCTACAATGAGCAGTTCTTC; cdr3_aa: CASSQQTSVYNEQFF; v_call: TRBV4-1; j_call: TRBJ2-1; clone_size: NA; d_call: TRBD2
cdr3_nt: TGTGCCAGCAGCTTGTCGCAGATGAACACCGGGGAGCTGTTTTTT; cdr3_aa: CASSLSQMNTGELFF; v_call: TRBV5-8; j_call: TRBJ2-2; clone_size: many; d_call: NA
cdr3_nt: TGTGCCAGCAGCTTAGCGGCCGGGACAGGAAATGAGCAGTTCTTC; cdr3_aa: CASSLAAGTGNEQFF; v_call: TRBV11-3; j_call: TRBJ2-1; clone_size: NA; d_call: TRBD1
cdr3_nt: TGTGCCAGCAGTCCCGCTCTGGCGGGAGGAGGTACGCAGTATTTT; cdr3_aa: CASSPALAGGGTQYF; v_call: TRBV11-2; j_call: TRBJ2-3; clone_size: NA; d_call: TRBD2
cdr3_nt: TGTGCCAGCAGTTTTTTGCCAACCAGCGGGAGAGGTAATGAGCAGTTCTTC; cdr3_aa: CASSFLPTSGRGNEQFF; v_call: TRBV28; j_call: TRBJ2-1; clone_size: few; d_call: TRBD2
cdr3_nt: TGCGCCAGCAGCCATTTCATGGGGGGAGACCAGCCCCAGCATTTT; cdr3_aa: CASSHFMGGDQPQHF; v_call: TRBV4-1; j_call: TRBJ1-5; clone_size: NA; d_call: NA
cdr3_nt: TGTGCCATCAGTGAAGTGGCAGATACGCAGTATTTT; cdr3_aa: CAISEVADTQYF; v_call: TRBV10-3; j_call: TRBJ2-3; clone_size: many; d_call: NA
cdr3_nt: TGTGCCAGCTCACCGACGATAGAGACCCAGTACTTC; cdr3_aa: CASSPTIETQYF; v_call: TRBV18; j_call: TRBJ2-5; clone_size: many; d_call: NA
cdr3_nt: TGTGCCAGCAGCCAAGGCGAGGATCAGCCCCAGCATTTT; cdr3_aa: CASSQGEDQPQHF; v_call: TRBV3-1; j_call: TRBJ1-5; clone_size: many; d_call: NA
cdr3_nt: TGTGCCAGTAGTACGGGGGGAACTCTCTCTGGAAACACCATATATTTT; cdr3_aa: CASSTGGTLSGNTIYF; v_call: TRBV19; j_call: TRBJ1-3; clone_size: NA; d_call: NA
cdr3_nt: TGTGCCAGCAGCTTGGCCGGGATGACGCAGTATTTT; cdr3_aa: CASSLAGMTQYF; v_call: TRBV5-6; j_call: TRBJ2-3; clone_size: many; d_call: NA
cdr3_nt: TGCAGCGTTGTCGGGACGGGGTTATCCGAGCAGTACTTC; cdr3_aa: CSVVGTGLSEQYF; v_call: TRBV29-1; j_call: TRBJ2-7; clone_size: NA; d_call: NA
cdr3_nt: TGTGCCAGCAGTCCCTTAAGTCGAAGCGGGGCCTACGAGCAGTACTTC; cdr3_aa: CASSPLSRSGAYEQYF; v_call: TRBV27; j_call: TRBJ2-7; clone_size: many; d_call: TRBD2
cdr3_nt: TGCGCCAGCAGCTTGGGTGGGGAAGCTTACGAGCAGTACTTC; cdr3_aa: CASSLGGEAYEQYF; v_call: TRBV5-1; j_call: TRBJ2-7; clone_size: many; d_call: NA
cdr3_nt: TGTGCCAGCAGCCAAGAGGTTACTAGCTCTGGAAACACCATATATTTT; cdr3_aa: CASSQEVTSSGNTIYF; v_call: TRBV4-2; j_call: TRBJ1-3; clone_size: few; d_call: NA
cdr3_nt: TGTGCCAGCAGCTTAGCCGCTAGCGGGATCTACGAGCAGTACTTC; cdr3_aa: CASSLAASGIYEQYF; v_call: TRBV7-8; j_call: TRBJ2-7; clone_size: NA; d_call: TRBD2
cdr3_nt: TGTGCCAGCGCGACAGGGAGCCCTGGCTATGGCTACACCTTC; cdr3_aa: CASATGSPGYGYTF; v_call: TRBV6-1; j_call: TRBJ1-2; clone_size: many; d_call: TRBD1
cdr3_nt: TGTGCCAGCAGTTTACCCCGGACAGGGCGAAAAGATACGCAGTATTTT; cdr3_aa: CASSLPRTGRKDTQYF; v_call: TRBV28; j_call: TRBJ2-3; clone_size: many; d_call: TRBD1
cdr3_nt: TGTGCCAGCAGCTTAGCCTCTGCGTCTTTAAGGACTTACAATGAGCAGTTCTTC; cdr3_aa: CASSLASASLRTYNEQFF; v_call: TRBV7-9; j_call: TRBJ2-1; clone_size: few; d_call: NA
cdr3_nt: TGCAGCGTTGGGGTCAGGTCCTACGAGCAGTACTTC; cdr3_aa: CSVGVRSYEQYF; v_call: TRBV29-1; j_call: TRBJ2-7; clone_size: few; d_call: NA
cdr3_nt: TGCAGCGTTGAAGGGACAGGGGATGGCTACACCTTC; cdr3_aa: CSVEGTGDGYTF; v_call: TRBV29-1; j_call: TRBJ1-2; clone_size: NA; d_call: TRBD1
cdr3_nt: TGTGCCAGCAGCCCTACGAGAGGGGGCATGAACACTGAAGCTTTCTTT; cdr3_aa: CASSPTRGGMNTEAFF; v_call: TRBV6-1; j_call: TRBJ1-1; clone_size: many; d_call: TRBD1
cdr3_nt: TGTGCCAGTAGTATCGGGCAGGTCCTCGGGAATGAGCAGTTCTTC; cdr3_aa: CASSIGQVLGNEQFF; v_call: TRBV19; j_call: TRBJ2-1; clone_size: few; d_call: NA
cdr3_nt: TGTGCCAGCAGCTCCCGACGAGGCGAGCAGTACTTC; cdr3_aa: CASSSRRGEQYF; v_call: TRBV12-3/TRBV12-4; j_call: TRBJ2-7; clone_size: many; d_call: NA
cdr3_nt: TGTGCCATCATGGCTGCCATAGCGGGAGCCTACAATGAGCAGTTCTTC; cdr3_aa: CAIMAAIAGAYNEQFF; v_call: TRBV10-3; j_call: TRBJ2-1; clone_size: many; d_call: TRBD2
cdr3_nt: TGTGCCACCAGCAGAGATGACAGCTTATTGCAGTTCTTC; cdr3_aa: CATSRDDSLLQFF; v_call: TRBV15; j_call: TRBJ2-1; clone_size: few; d_call: NA